The subject of this entry is one TCR beta chain. It lacks a known antigen. Within one base of it there is no much larger clone, and no base qualities were kept. This sample was included in a study of blood T cell repertoires in COVID-19 (dated by TCRdb to between 2020 and 2021). For the study in its entirety: Samples from collaborators originated in the United States, Italy and Spain and spanned both the acute and convalescent phases of COVID-19. The prospective study material was composed of cDNA or gDNA derived from T cells, B-cell-depleted T cells, or PBMCs. The dataset comprised deeply sampled blood TCRbeta repertoires from subjects exposed to, actively infected with, or recovered from COVID-19. A freely available public database, intended as a resource for researchers studying the immune response to SARS-CoV-2, is where the repertoires were released. Samples were obtained from the ongoing ImmuneRACE study (first 160 participants) and from roughly 1,300 subjects provided by 6 global collaborators. Sample metadata almost always included a de-identified subject ID, COVID-19 status, age in years and sex. HLA class I and class II types, where available, came from metadata supplied by the sample provider rather than from assay-based typing.

The CDR3 runs 13 amino acids, cysteine and phenylalanine included. This entry keeps only the CDR3 DNA: 39 bases, framed from base 1. Germline trimming: 8 bases from V, 3 bases from J; junction bases outside gene matches: 7. The germline V gene yields SQVTM for CDR1 and ANQGSEA for CDR2. What the authors observed across the whole study: The amount of clinical and demographic metadata varied by source and participant and was provided uncurated.

The immunoSEQ Assay, a bias-controlled multiplex PCR, was used to amplify TCRbeta CDR3 regions from genomic DNA. Per the original workflow: Nucleated cell counts per sample were estimated from amplification of reference gene primers within the assay. Sequence reads were collapsed and filtered to measure the absolute abundance of every unique TCRbeta CDR3 rearrangement. For each sample, productive Simpson clonality was calculated as the square root of Simpson's diversity index across productive rearrangements. TCRdb re-hosts the immuneACCESS table, in-frame sequences only. Its copies lack some clones; in the studies checked, an unresolved V gene accounts for under half of them, and the cause for the rest is not known. The DNA gave D and trimming, while V, J and clone size come from that table. The sample yields some 150,000 clones; about 84% were counted once. Of the sample, roughly 4.7% falls within the top ten clones.

Each collaborating institution followed its own protocols to collect whole blood in K2EDTA tubes. For TCRbeta analysis, collaborator samples were shipped as frozen whole blood, as isolated PBMCs, or as DNA extracted from either sample type. The clonotype was recovered from a woman between 45 and 65 years old with acute or convalescent COVID-19. Material for sequencing was peripheral blood. The chain uses TRBV29-1 and TRBJ1-1; TRBD1 matches 9 bases in the middle. The CDR3 here reads CSPVRQGDTEAFF. Here is the DNA: TGCAGCCCCGTCCGACAGGGGGACACTGAAGCTTTCTTT.